The 2 T cell receptor beta chains in this list originate from one sample, sequenced in a study of radiotherapy plus CTLA-4 blockade in lung cancer. Using immunoSEQ multiplex PCR, the repertoire was profiled, and TCRdb retains in-frame clones only, with some absent. The sample lists 65,000 to 100,000 clones; roughly four fifths were seen once. Specimen: peripheral blood, collected from a patient treated with radiotherapy plus ipilimumab. The receptors originated from a human donor with non-small cell lung cancer who had stable disease on radiotherapy plus ipilimumab.

The chain couples TRBV6-6 to TRBJ2-5; 9 bases map to TRBD1. Germline V gene lookup returns CDR1 MNHNY and CDR2 SVGAGI (reference sequence). This CDR3 spans 16 amino acids. Unmatched junction bases numbered 11, after V lost 8 bases and J lost 1 base. The DNA for the CDR3 is TGTGCCAGCCTCACGGGGACAGGGAACTTCCAAGAGACCCAGTACTTC. It is translated as CASLTGTGNFQETQYF.

This clone occurred once. The V and J genes are TRBV19 and TRBJ1-5; 8 bases line up with TRBD1. The V gene's germline CDR1 is LNHDA and CDR2 SQIVND (reference sequence). CDR3 size: 15 residues. The V gene end was trimmed by 5 bases and the J gene end by 3 bases; junction bases not matched to a gene: 6. CDR3 in amino acids: CASSPGQGVNQPQHF. In DNA, the CDR3 is TGTGCCAGTAGTCCCGGACAGGGAGTCAATCAGCCCCAGCATTTT.